These 11 T cell receptor beta chains originate from one sample sequenced in a study of blood T cell repertoires in COVID-19. TCRdb's copy holds only in-frame clones and misses some; the assay was immunoSEQ multiplex PCR. In the table there are roughly 160,000 clones, 80% of which are singletons. Sequencing input: PBMCs or T cells enriched from blood (not recorded which). The receptors originated from a woman in her fifties or sixties who had recovered from COVID-19.

This clone has just a few counts. Written as DNA, the CDR3 is TGTGCCAGCAGCAGACATACCGGGACAAAAGAAATATTTACAAGCTCCTATAATTCACCCCTCCACTTT. The encoded protein is CASSRHTGTKEIFTSSYNSPLHF. The V call is TRBV21-1, the J call TRBJ1-6; the table's TRBD1 call for D was not verified on the DNA. TRBV21-1 is termed a pseudogene. This CDR3 is built from 23 residues.

The chain is built from TRBV2 and TRBJ2-3, with 9 bases matching TRBD1. The J segment lost 7 bases and the V segment lost 6 bases, leaving 5 bases of the junction unmatched. Looked up from germline, CDR1 is SNHLY and CDR2 is FYNNEI. This CDR3 contains 13 residues. The CDR3 DNA follows: TGTGCCAGCAGAGGACAGGGGAGGAATACGCAGTATTTT. This translates into CASRGQGRNTQYF.

The V gene is TRBV6-5, the J gene TRBJ1-6; D gene unclear. The CDR3 runs to 15 residues. The germline V and J ends were trimmed by 2 bases and 7 bases, with 12 bases remaining between them. Looked up from germline, CDR1 is MNHEY and CDR2 is SVGAGI. DNA of the CDR3: TGTGCCAGCAGTTACGGGCAGGAGGTGAATTCACCCCTCCACTTT. This translates into CASSYGQEVNSPLHF.

The chain couples TRBV19 to TRBJ2-3; tentative D call: TRBD1 (6 bases). V lost 6 bases to trimming and J lost 2 bases, with 12 bases between them. From germline, CDR1 is LNHDA and CDR2 SQIVND (reference sequence). The CDR3 totals 14 residues. As DNA, the CDR3 is TGTGCCAGTAGACATTGGGACAACACAGATACGCAGTATTTT. Its translation: CASRHWDNTDTQYF.

The CDR3 is CSVGGLSGGNEQFF. The CDR3 DNA follows: TGCAGCGTCGGGGGGCTTAGCGGGGGAAATGAGCAGTTCTTC. The chain combines TRBV29-1 with TRBJ2-1; 9 bases map to TRBD2. V dropped 6 bases and J dropped 7; count of bases not matched to a gene: 10. Germline V CDR1 and CDR2: SQVTM, ANQGSEA. CDR3 size: 14 residues.

The chain couples TRBV29-1 to TRBJ2-2, with no clear D. This CDR3 spans 14 amino acids. The V end was cut by 4 bases, the J end by 2 bases, with 11 bases between. Germline lookup yields CDR1 SQVTM and CDR2 ANQGSEA. The CDR3: CSVVLLRNTGELFF. DNA of the CDR3: TGCAGCGTTGTCCTCCTCCGTAACACCGGGGAGCTGTTTTTT.

V gene TRBV4-1 combines with J gene TRBJ1-3; D is possibly TRBD1 (5 bases). Germline loops: CDR1 MGHRA, CDR2 YSYEKL. Trimming removed 1 base at V and 0 bases at J, with 13 bases between. The CDR3 has 17 amino acids. The CDR3 is CASSQATATISGNTIYF. CDR3 coding DNA: TGCGCCAGCAGCCAAGCGACAGCAACAATCTCTGGAAACACCATATATTTT.

The chain joins TRBV29-1 to TRBJ1-2, with 9 positions matching TRBD1. Germline-derived CDR1 and CDR2 are SQVTM and ANQGSEA. CDR3 length: 15 amino acids. The V segment lost 1 base and the J segment 4 bases; nucleotides outside the gene matches: 7. This chain's CDR3 is CSVEAQGADFYGYTF. CDR3 in DNA: TGCAGCGTTGAAGCACAGGGGGCCGACTTCTATGGCTACACCTTC.

This chain joins TRBV30 and TRBJ2-7; a weak D match, TRBD2 (5 bases). CDR1 and CDR2 from the germline V gene are GTSNPN and SVGIG (reference sequence). Trimming removed 2 bases at V and 1 base at J, with 15 bases between. The CDR3 runs to 15 residues. Written as DNA, the CDR3 is TGTGCCTGGAGTATTAAGCGGACTGCTTCCTACGAGCAGTACTTC. This codes for CAWSIKRTASYEQYF.

This clone was counted between two and nine times. The CDR3 nucleotides are TGTGCCAGCACCCCCGACAGGGGCTCTGGAAACACCATATATTTT. Translated: CASTPDRGSGNTIYF. This chain links TRBV11-2 with TRBJ1-3, with 8 bases identical to TRBD1. From germline, CDR1 is SGHAT and CDR2 FQNNGV. This CDR3 comprises 15 residues. The V segment lost 7 bases and the J segment 0 bases; nucleotides outside the gene matches: 5.

This rearrangement joins TRBV10-3 to TRBJ1-2; D ambiguous. There are 14 residues in the CDR3. The germline V gene encodes CDR1 ENHRY and CDR2 SYGVKD. Trimming stripped 3 bases from V and 4 bases from J, with 12 bases between. The CDR3 bases are TGTGCCATCAGTGACTTAGTGACTTCCTATGGCTACACCTTC. This translates into CAISDLVTSYGYTF.